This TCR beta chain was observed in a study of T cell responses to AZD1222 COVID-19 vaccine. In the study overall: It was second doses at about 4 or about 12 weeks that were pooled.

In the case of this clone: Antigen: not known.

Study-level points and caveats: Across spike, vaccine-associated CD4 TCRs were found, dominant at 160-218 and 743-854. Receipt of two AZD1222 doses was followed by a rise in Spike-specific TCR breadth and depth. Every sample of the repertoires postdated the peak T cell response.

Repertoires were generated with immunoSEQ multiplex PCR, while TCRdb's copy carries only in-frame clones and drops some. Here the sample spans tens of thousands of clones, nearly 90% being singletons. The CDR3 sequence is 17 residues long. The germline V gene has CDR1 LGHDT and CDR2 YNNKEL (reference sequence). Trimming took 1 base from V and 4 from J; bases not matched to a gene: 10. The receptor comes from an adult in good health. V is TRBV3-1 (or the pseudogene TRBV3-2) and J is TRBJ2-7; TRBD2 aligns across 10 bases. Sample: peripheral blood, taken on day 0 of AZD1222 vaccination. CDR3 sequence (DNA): TGTGCCAGCAGCCAAGCCCTGTCTAGCGGGAGTAGGTACGAGCAGTACTTC. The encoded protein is CASSQALSSGSRYEQYF.